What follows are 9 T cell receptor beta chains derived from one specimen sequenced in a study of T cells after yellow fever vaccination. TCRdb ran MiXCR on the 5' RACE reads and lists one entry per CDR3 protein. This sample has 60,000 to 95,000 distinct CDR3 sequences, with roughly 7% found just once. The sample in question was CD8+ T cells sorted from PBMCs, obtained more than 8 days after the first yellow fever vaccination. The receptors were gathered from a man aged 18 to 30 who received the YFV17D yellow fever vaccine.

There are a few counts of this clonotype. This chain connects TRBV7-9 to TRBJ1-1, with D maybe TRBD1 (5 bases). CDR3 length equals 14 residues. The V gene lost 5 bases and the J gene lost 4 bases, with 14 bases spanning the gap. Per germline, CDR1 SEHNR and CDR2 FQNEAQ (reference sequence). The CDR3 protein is CASSPGAAGTEAFF. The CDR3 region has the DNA TGTGCCAGCAGCCCCGGGGCGGCGGGCACTGAAGCTTTCTTT.

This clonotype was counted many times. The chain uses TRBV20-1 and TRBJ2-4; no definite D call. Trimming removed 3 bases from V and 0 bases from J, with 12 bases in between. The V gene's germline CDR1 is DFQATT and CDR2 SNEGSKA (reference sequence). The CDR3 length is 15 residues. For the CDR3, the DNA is TGCAGTGCTAGCGACGGACGCCTAGCCAAAAACATTCAGTACTTC. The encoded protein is CSASDGRLAKNIQYF.

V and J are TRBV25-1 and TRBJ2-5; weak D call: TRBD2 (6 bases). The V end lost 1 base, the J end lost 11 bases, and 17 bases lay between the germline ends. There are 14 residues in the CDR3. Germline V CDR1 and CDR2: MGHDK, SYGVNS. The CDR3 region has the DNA TGTGCCAGCAGTGAATCCCCCCGGGGGAAGAGACAGTACTTC. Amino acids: CASSESPRGKRQYF.

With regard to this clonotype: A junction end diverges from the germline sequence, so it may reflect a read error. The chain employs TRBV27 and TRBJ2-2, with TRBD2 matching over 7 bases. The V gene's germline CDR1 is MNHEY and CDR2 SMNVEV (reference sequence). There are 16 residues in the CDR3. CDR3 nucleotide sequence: TGTGCCAGCAGTACAGCCGGGACGATGGGGAGCGGGGAGCTGGTTTTT. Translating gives CASSTAGTMGSGELVF.

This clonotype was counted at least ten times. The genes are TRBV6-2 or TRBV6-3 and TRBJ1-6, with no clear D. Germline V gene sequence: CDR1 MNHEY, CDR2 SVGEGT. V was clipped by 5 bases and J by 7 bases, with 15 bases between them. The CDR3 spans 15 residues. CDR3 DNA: TGTGCCAGCAGTCCCCCGGCGGTCGGGAATTCACCCCTCCACTTT. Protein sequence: CASSPPAVGNSPLHF.

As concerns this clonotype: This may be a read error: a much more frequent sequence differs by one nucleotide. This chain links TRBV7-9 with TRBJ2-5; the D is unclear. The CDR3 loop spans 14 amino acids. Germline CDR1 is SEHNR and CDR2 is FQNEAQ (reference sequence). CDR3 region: CASSSLSQQENQYF. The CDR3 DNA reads TGTGCCAGCAGCTCCCTGTCCCAACAAGAGAACCAGTACTTC.

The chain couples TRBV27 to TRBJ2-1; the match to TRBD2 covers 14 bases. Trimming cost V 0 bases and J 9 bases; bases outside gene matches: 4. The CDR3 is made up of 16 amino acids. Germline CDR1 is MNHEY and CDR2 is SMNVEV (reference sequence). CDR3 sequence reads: CASSLSSGLAGVEQFF. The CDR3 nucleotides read TGTGCCAGCAGTTTATCGTCGGGACTAGCGGGGGTTGAGCAGTTCTTC.

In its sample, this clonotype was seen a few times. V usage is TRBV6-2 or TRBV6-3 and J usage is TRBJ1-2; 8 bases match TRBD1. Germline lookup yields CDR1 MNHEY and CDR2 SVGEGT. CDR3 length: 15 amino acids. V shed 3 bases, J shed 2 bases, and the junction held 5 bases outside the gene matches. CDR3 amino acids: CASSYWTGWNYGYTF. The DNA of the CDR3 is TGTGCCAGCAGTTATTGGACAGGGTGGAACTATGGCTACACCTTC.

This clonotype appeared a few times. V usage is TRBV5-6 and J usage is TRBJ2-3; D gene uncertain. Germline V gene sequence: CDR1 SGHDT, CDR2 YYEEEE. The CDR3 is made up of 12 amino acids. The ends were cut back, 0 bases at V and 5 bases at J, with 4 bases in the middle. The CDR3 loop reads CASSLVVDTQYF. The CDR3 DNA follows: TGTGCCAGCAGCTTGGTGGTAGATACGCAGTATTTT.